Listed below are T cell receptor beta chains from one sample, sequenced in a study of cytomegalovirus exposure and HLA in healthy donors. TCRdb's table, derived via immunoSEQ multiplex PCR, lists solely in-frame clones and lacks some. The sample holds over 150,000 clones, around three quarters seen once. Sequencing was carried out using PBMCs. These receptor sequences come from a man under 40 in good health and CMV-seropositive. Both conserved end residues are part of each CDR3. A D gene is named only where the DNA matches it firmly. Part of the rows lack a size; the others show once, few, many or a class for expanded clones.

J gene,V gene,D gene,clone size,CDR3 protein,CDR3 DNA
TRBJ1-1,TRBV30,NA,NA,CAWGQIMNTEAFF,TGTGCCTGGGGACAGATCATGAACACTGAAGCTTTCTTT
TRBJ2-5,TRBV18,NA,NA,CASSPDSQETQYF,TGTGCCAGCTCACCGGACAGCCAAGAGACCCAGTACTTC
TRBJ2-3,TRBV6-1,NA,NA,CASSEGQRLQVHRDTQYF,TGTGCCAGCAGTGAAGGCCAACGTCTACAGGTCCATAGGGATACGCAGTATTTT
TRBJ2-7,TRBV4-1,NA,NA,CASSQVYRAPYEQYF,TGCGCCAGCAGCCAAGTTTACAGGGCCCCCTACGAGCAGTACTTC
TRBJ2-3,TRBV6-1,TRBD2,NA,CASSERTSGLFTDTQYF,TGTGCCAGCAGTGAAAGGACTAGCGGGCTTTTCACAGATACGCAGTATTTT
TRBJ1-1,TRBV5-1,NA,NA,CASYSKGGSEAFF,TGCGCCAGTTACTCCAAGGGAGGATCTGAAGCTTTCTTT
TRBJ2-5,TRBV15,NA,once,CATSMREQETQYF,TGTGCCACCAGCATGCGTGAACAAGAGACCCAGTACTTC
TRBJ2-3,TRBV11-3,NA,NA,CASSQGDTQYF,TGTGCCAGCAGCCAGGGCGATACGCAGTATTTT
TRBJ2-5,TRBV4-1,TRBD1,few,CASSPGTGETQYF,TGCGCCAGCAGCCCCGGGACAGGGGAGACCCAGTACTTC
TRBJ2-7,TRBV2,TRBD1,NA,CASSGGTGGLYEQYF,TGTGCCAGCAGTGGTGGGACAGGGGGCTTATACGAGCAGTACTTC
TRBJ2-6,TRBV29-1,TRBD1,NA,CSVEGRDRSGANVLTF,TGCAGCGTTGAGGGCCGGGACAGGTCTGGGGCCAACGTCCTGACTTTC
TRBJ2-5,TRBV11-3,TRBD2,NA,CASSFGLAGGDQETQYF,TGTGCCAGCAGCTTCGGCCTAGCGGGGGGGGACCAAGAGACCCAGTACTTC
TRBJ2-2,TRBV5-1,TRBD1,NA,CASSLTDRGGTGELFF,TGCGCCAGCAGCCTCACGGACAGGGGCGGCACCGGGGAGCTGTTTTTT
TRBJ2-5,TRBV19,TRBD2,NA,CASSLAGGPQETQYF,TGTGCCAGTAGCCTAGCGGGGGGCCCCCAAGAGACCCAGTACTTC
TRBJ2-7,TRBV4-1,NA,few,CASSQVDSPVPYEQYF,TGCGCCAGCAGCCAAGTTGACTCCCCCGTCCCCTACGAGCAGTACTTC
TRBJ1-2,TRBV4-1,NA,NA,CASSQEGRNGYTF,TGCGCCAGCAGCCAAGAGGGGAGGAATGGCTACACCTTC
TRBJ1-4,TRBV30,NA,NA,CAWRGAVNEKLFF,TGTGCCTGGAGGGGAGCTGTAAATGAAAAACTGTTTTTT
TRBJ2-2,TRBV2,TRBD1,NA,CASRPGQGGVSTGELFF,TGTGCCAGCAGACCGGGACAGGGTGGAGTTAGCACCGGGGAGCTGTTTTTT
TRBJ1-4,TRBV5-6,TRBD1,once,CASSSTGVIEKLFF,TGTGCCAGCAGCTCAACAGGGGTAATTGAAAAACTGTTTTTT
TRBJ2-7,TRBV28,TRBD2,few,CASSSVDRRGGAYEQYF,TGTGCCAGCAGTTCCGTGGATCGACGGGGGGGAGCCTACGAGCAGTACTTC
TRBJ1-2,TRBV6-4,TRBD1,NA,CASSAGGWYGYTF,TGTGCCAGCAGCGCAGGGGGTTGGTATGGCTACACCTTC
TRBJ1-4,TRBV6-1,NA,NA,CASSEGTVNEKLFF,TGTGCCAGCAGTGAAGGAACAGTTAATGAAAAACTGTTTTTT
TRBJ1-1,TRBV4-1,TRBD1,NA,CASSQRTGRNTEAFF,TGCGCCAGCAGCCAAAGGACAGGCCGGAACACTGAAGCTTTCTTT
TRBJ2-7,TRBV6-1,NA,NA,CAGNTWQSYEQYF,TGTGCCGGCAATACATGGCAGTCCTACGAGCAGTACTTC
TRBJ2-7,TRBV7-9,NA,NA,CSSSQTRDEQYF,TGTTCCAGCAGCCAGACGCGGGACGAGCAGTACTTC
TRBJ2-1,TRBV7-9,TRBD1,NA,CASSAGTGYNEQFF,TGTGCCAGCAGCGCAGGGACAGGTTACAATGAGCAGTTCTTC
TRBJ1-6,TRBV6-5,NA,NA,CASSYGTNNSPLHF,TGTGCCAGCAGTTACGGGACAAATAATTCACCCCTCCACTTT
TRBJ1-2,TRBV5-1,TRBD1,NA,CASSPLDRGRDGYTF,TGCGCCAGCAGCCCCCTGGACAGGGGGCGGGATGGCTACACCTTC
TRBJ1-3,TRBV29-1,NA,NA,CSGGENGNTIYF,TGCAGCGGTGGGGAGAACGGAAACACCATATATTTT
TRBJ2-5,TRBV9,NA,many,CASSVAEGGETQYF,TGTGCCAGCAGCGTAGCGGAGGGAGGAGAGACCCAGTACTTC
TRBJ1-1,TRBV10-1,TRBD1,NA,CASRNRGRNTEAFF,TGCGCCAGCAGGAACAGGGGACGGAACACTGAAGCTTTCTTT
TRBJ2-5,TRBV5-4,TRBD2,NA,CASSFGGGNQETQYF,TGTGCCAGCAGCTTTGGCGGGGGGAACCAAGAGACCCAGTACTTC
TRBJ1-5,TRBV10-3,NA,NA,CAISRDSPQPQHF,TGTGCCATCAGTCGGGACTCTCCCCAGCCCCAGCATTTT
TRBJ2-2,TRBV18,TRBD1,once,CASSLQGINTGELFF,TGTGCCAGCTCACTACAGGGGATTAACACCGGGGAGCTGTTTTTT
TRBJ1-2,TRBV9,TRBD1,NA,CASSPLTGGSYGYTF,TGTGCCAGCAGCCCATTGACAGGGGGCAGCTATGGCTACACCTTC
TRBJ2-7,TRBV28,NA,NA,CASSLSDRFSSYEQYF,TGTGCCAGCAGTTTGTCGGACAGATTTAGCTCCTACGAGCAGTACTTC
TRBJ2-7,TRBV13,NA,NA,CASSLKGSSYEQYF,TGTGCCAGCAGCTTAAAAGGGAGCTCCTACGAGCAGTACTTC
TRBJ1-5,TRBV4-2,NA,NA,CASSQGGDQPQHF,TGTGCCAGCAGCCAAGGGGGGGATCAGCCCCAGCATTTT
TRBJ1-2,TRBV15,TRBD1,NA,CATSRTGANYGYTF,TGTGCCACCAGCAGGACAGGGGCGAACTATGGCTACACCTTC
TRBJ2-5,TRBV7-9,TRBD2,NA,CASSSTLAGDQETQYF,TGTGCCAGCAGCTCCACACTAGCGGGGGACCAAGAGACCCAGTACTTC
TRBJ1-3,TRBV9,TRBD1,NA,CASSVGSGGSGNTIYF,TGTGCCAGCAGCGTAGGTTCAGGGGGCAGTGGAAACACCATATATTTT
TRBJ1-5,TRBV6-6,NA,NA,CASSYWGGNQPQHF,TGTGCCAGCAGTTACTGGGGGGGCAATCAGCCCCAGCATTTT
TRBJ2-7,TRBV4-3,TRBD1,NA,CASSQVMDRGYEQYF,TGCGCCAGCAGCCAAGTAATGGACAGGGGATACGAGCAGTACTTC
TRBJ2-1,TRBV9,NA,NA,CASSTPGRGGEQFF,TGTGCCAGCAGCACCCCCGGGCGGGGTGGTGAGCAGTTCTTC
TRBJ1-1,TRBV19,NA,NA,CASSAAGLNTEAFF,TGTGCCAGTAGTGCGGCAGGGCTGAACACTGAAGCTTTCTTT
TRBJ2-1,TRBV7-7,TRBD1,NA,CASSLGGQGRGPYNEQFF,TGTGCCAGCAGCTTAGGAGGACAGGGCAGGGGGCCCTACAATGAGCAGTTCTTC
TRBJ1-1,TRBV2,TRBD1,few,CASRTGTGVEAFF,TGTGCCAGCAGAACCGGGACAGGGGTCGAAGCTTTCTTT
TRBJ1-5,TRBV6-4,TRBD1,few,CASSTTGVEQPQHF,TGTGCCAGCAGTACGACAGGGGTCGAGCAGCCCCAGCATTTT
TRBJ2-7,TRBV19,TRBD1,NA,CASSSGQGNDEQYF,TGTGCCAGTAGTTCCGGACAGGGGAACGACGAGCAGTACTTC
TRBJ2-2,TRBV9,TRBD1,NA,CASSVRTGPGELFF,TGTGCCAGCAGCGTCAGGACAGGGCCCGGGGAGCTGTTTTTT
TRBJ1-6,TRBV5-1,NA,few,CASSENTVAVDSPLHF,TGCGCCAGCAGCGAAAATACTGTGGCGGTTGATTCACCCCTCCACTTT